These T cell receptor beta chains were read from a single sample in a study of post-analysis software for immune sequencing data. TCRdb re-called the PCR reads through MiXCR, storing one row per CDR3 protein. This table has about 260,000 distinct CDR3 sequences, less than 40% appearing once. The sequenced sample consisted of blood. The receptors originated from a girl aged 5 to 17 with multiple sclerosis. The CDR3 runs from the conserved cysteine through the conserved F or W. Fields, in order: V gene, J gene, clone size, D gene, CDR3 protein, CDR3 DNA. The D gene is left open where the match is weak. The size field is filled for only some rows; it gives once, few, many or a size class.

V: TRBV5-1; J: TRBJ2-1; size: many; D: -; CDR3: CASSLAREGSDEQFF; DNA: TGCGCCAGCAGCTTGGCGAGAGAGGGATCCGATGAGCAGTTCTTC
V: TRBV14; J: TRBJ2-5; size: many; D: -; CDR3: CASSRGQGQETQYF; DNA: TGTGCCAGCAGCCGAGGGCAGGGGCAAGAGACCCAGTACTTC
V: TRBV7-6; J: TRBJ2-3; size: -; D: -; CDR3: CASSLAERNTQYF; DNA: TGTGCCAGCAGCTTAGCGGAGCGAAATACGCAGTATTTT
V: TRBV29-1; J: TRBJ1-1; size: -; D: -; CDR3: CSVHGSLTEAFF; DNA: TGCAGCGTTCACGGGTCGTTGACTGAAGCTTTCTTT
V: TRBV24-1; J: TRBJ2-5; size: -; D: -; CDR3: CATSGKLGYQETQYF; DNA: TGTGCCACCAGCGGCAAACTAGGTTACCAAGAGACCCAGTACTTC
V: TRBV7-2; J: TRBJ2-7; size: -; D: TRBD2; CDR3: CASSLMGTIYEQYF; DNA: TGTGCCAGCAGCTTAATGGGGACTATCTACGAGCAGTACTTC
V: TRBV28; J: TRBJ2-2; size: -; D: -; CDR3: CASSLGGTNTGELFF; DNA: TGTGCCAGCTCCTTAGGAGGGACGAACACCGGGGAGCTGTTTTTT
V: TRBV20-1; J: TRBJ1-1; size: many; D: -; CDR3: CSANTGTARSTEAFF; DNA: TGCAGTGCAAACACCGGGACGGCTAGGAGCACTGAAGCTTTCTTT
V: TRBV5-1; J: TRBJ2-1; size: many; D: TRBD2; CDR3: CASSREGRRGWTSYNEQFF; DNA: TGCGCCAGCAGCCGGGAGGGGCGCAGGGGATGGACGTCCTACAATGAGCAGTTCTTC
V: TRBV29-1; J: TRBJ2-7; size: -; D: TRBD1; CDR3: CSADRGYEQYF; DNA: TGCAGCGCCGACAGGGGCTACGAGCAGTACTTC
V: TRBV5-1; J: TRBJ2-5; size: -; D: -; CDR3: CASSLGPPLKETQYF; DNA: TGCGCCAGCAGCTTGGGACCCCCCCTTAAAGAGACCCAGTACTTC
V: TRBV7-9; J: TRBJ1-1; size: -; D: TRBD1; CDR3: CASSLRGPGTGGRNTEAFF; DNA: TGTGCCAGCAGCTTAAGGGGCCCCGGGACAGGGGGCAGGAACACTGAAGCTTTCTTT
V: TRBV4-2; J: TRBJ2-7; size: -; D: -; CDR3: CASSQEIEDEQYF; DNA: TGTGCCAGCAGCCAAGAAATTGAAGACGAGCAGTACTTC
V: TRBV20-1; J: TRBJ1-1; size: -; D: TRBD1; CDR3: CSAVEDRATEAFF; DNA: TGCAGTGCCGTCGAAGACAGGGCCACCGAAGCTTTCTTT
V: TRBV5-1; J: TRBJ1-1; size: few; D: -; CDR3: CASSSPQGPGEAFF; DNA: TGCGCCAGCAGCTCCCCACAGGGTCCCGGCGAAGCTTTCTTT
V: TRBV7-2; J: TRBJ2-1; size: -; D: TRBD2; CDR3: CASSFRIGRPRDEQFF; DNA: TGTGCCAGCAGCTTTAGAATCGGGAGGCCGAGGGATGAGCAGTTCTTC
V: TRBV6-5; J: TRBJ1-1; size: few; D: -; CDR3: CASTQGPEAFF; DNA: TGTGCCAGCACCCAGGGCCCTGAAGCTTTCTTT
V: TRBV2; J: TRBJ1-1; size: -; D: -; CDR3: CASSPSTVNTEAFF; DNA: TGTGCCAGCAGTCCATCGACAGTGAACACTGAAGCTTTCTTT
V: TRBV7-2; J: TRBJ1-5; size: many; D: -; CDR3: CASSLMGLGGNQPQHF; DNA: TGTGCCAGCAGCTTAATGGGGCTGGGGGGCAATCAGCCCCAGCATTTT
V: TRBV10-3; J: TRBJ2-5; size: many; D: -; CDR3: CAISASGGEETQYF; DNA: TGTGCCATCAGTGCGTCAGGGGGGGAAGAGACCCAGTACTTC
V: TRBV6-6; J: TRBJ2-1; size: -; D: -; CDR3: CASSYDRNRNEQFF; DNA: TGTGCCAGCAGTTACGATAGGAACCGCAATGAGCAGTTCTTC
V: TRBV12-3/TRBV12-4; J: TRBJ2-7; size: few; D: -; CDR3: CASSSLGTGNSYEQYF; DNA: TGTGCCAGCAGTTCTCTTGGGACGGGGAACTCCTACGAGCAGTACTTC
V: TRBV5-1; J: TRBJ2-7; size: few; D: TRBD1; CDR3: CASSLSAGGAYEQYF; DNA: TGCGCCAGCAGCTTGTCGGCAGGGGGTGCCTACGAGCAGTACTTC
V: TRBV29-1; J: TRBJ2-3; size: few; D: -; CDR3: CSVLALRQDTQYF; DNA: TGCAGCGTGCTAGCCCTTCGTCAAGATACGCAGTATTTT
V: TRBV28; J: TRBJ1-2; size: -; D: -; CDR3: CASSLLRNGYTF; DNA: TGTGCCAGCAGTTTATTAAGGAATGGCTACACCTTC
V: TRBV20-1; J: TRBJ2-5; size: -; D: TRBD1; CDR3: CSARSLTGQPRQETQYF; DNA: TGCAGTGCTCGATCCCTGACAGGGCAACCAAGGCAAGAGACCCAGTACTTC
V: TRBV19; J: TRBJ1-1; size: many; D: -; CDR3: CASSISLMNTEAFF; DNA: TGTGCCAGTAGTATAAGTCTTATGAACACTGAAGCTTTCTTT
V: TRBV7-2; J: TRBJ1-6; size: -; D: TRBD1; CDR3: CASSILTGQNSPLHF; DNA: TGTGCCAGCTCAATTTTGACAGGGCAGAATTCACCCCTCCACTTT